This TCR beta chain was captured in a study of technical replicates of blood from a handful of donors. CDR3 length: 14 amino acids. Trimming took off 2 bases at V and 4 bases at J, with 11 bases between the two ends. Germline CDR1 is KGHSH and CDR2 is LQKENI. The repertoire was sequenced with immunoSEQ multiplex PCR; TCRdb's copy has only in-frame clones and lacks some. Among about 84,000 clones, 98% were seen once, and the ten largest hold approximately 0.14%. This chain joins TRBV18 and TRBJ1-1; D is unresolved. Sequenced material: T cells isolated from PBMCs. The origin of this receptor is a human donor in good health. The CDR3 loop is CASSPTVHVTEAFF. The CDR3 DNA follows: TGTGCCAGCTCACCAACAGTACACGTCACTGAAGCTTTCTTT.